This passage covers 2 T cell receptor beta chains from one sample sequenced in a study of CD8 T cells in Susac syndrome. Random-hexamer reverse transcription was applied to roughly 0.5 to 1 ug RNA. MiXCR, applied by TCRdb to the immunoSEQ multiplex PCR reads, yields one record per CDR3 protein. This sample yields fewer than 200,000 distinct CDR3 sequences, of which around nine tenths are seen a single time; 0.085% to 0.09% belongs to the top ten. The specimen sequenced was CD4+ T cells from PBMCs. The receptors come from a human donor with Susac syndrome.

CDR3 in amino acids: CASSLGTYLVRGYEQYF. CDR3 sequence (DNA): TGCGCCAGCAGCTTGGGGACGTATTTGGTGCGTGGTTACGAGCAGTACTTC. This chain connects TRBV5-1 to TRBJ2-7; D is ambiguous. CDR1 SGHRS and CDR2 YFSETQ come from the germline V gene. The V end was cut by 0 bases, the J end by 4 bases, with 20 bases between. CDR3 length equals 17 residues.

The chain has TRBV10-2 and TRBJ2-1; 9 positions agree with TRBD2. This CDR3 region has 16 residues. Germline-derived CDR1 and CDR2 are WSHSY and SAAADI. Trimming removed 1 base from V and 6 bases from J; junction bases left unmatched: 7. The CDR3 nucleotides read TGCGCCAGCAGTGAGTTGGGGCTAGCGGGAAGCAATGAGCAGTTCTTC. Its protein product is CASSELGLAGSNEQFF.